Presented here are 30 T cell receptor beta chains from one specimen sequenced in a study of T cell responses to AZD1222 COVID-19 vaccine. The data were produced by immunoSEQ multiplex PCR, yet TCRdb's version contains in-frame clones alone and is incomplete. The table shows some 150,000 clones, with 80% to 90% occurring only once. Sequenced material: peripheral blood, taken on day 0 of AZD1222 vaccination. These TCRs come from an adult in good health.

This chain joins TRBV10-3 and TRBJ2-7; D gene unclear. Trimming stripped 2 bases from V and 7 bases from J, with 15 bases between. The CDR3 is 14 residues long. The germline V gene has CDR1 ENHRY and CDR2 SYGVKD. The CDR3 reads CAISEATGSKEQYF. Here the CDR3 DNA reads TGTGCCATCAGTGAGGCGACCGGGTCAAAGGAGCAGTACTTC.

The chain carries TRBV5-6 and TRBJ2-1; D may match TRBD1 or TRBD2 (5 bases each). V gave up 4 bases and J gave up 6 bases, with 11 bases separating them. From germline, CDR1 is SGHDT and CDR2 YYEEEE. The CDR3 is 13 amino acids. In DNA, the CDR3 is TGTGCCAGCAGCCCCGGGACCACCAATGAGCAGTTCTTC. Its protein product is CASSPGTTNEQFF.

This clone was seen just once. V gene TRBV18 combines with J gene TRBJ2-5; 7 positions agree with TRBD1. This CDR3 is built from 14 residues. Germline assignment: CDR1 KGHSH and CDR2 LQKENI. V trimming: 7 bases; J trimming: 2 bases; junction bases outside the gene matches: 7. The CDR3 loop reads CASLVGQRQETQYF. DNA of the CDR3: TGTGCCAGCTTGGTGGGACAGAGACAAGAGACCCAGTACTTC. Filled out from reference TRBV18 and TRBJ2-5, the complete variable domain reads NAGVMQNPRHLVRRRGQEARLRCSPMKGHSHVYWYRQLPEEGLKFMVYLQKENIIDESGMPKERFSAEFPKEGPSILRIQQVVRGDSAAYFCASLVGQRQETQYFGPGTRLLVL.

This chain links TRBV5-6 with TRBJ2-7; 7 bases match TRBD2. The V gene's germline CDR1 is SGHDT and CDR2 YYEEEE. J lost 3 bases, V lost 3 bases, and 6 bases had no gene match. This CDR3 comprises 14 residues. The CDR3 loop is CASSSMSGGYEQYF. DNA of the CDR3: TGTGCCAGCAGCTCGATGTCGGGGGGCTACGAGCAGTACTTC.

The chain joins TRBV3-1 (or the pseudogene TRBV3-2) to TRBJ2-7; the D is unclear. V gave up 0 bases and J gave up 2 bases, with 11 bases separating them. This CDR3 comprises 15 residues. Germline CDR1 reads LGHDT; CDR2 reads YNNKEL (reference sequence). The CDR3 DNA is TGTGCCAGCAGCCAAGAGCCCCGCGGACCCTACGAGCAGTACTTC. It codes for CASSQEPRGPYEQYF.

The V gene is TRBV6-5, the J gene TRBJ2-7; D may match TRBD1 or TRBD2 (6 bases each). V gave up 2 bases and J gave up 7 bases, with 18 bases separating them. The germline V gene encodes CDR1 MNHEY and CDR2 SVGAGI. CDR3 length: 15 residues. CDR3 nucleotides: TGTGCCAGCAGTTACGACGCGTGGGGGGCGGGGGAGCAGTACTTC. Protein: CASSYDAWGAGEQYF.

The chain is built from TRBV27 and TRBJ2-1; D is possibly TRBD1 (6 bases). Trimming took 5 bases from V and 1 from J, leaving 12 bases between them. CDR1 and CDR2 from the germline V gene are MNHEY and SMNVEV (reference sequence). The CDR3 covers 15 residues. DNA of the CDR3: TGTGCCAGCAGTGTACAGGGCCCGTCCTACAATGAGCAGTTCTTC. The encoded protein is CASSVQGPSYNEQFF.

The CDR3 DNA is TGCAGCGTTCGGGGACAGGCCTGGGAGTCGGAGACCCAGTACTTC. Translating gives CSVRGQAWESETQYF. V usage is TRBV29-1 and J usage is TRBJ2-5; 8 nucleotides align to TRBD1. Germline V gene data show CDR1 as SQVTM and CDR2 as ANQGSEA. This CDR3 is 15 amino acids long. Trimming removed 5 bases from V and 5 bases from J; junction bases left unmatched: 13.

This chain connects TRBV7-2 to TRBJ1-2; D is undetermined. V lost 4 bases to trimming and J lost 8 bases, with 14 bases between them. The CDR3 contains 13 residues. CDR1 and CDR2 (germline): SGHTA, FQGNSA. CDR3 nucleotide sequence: TGTGCCAGCAGCTCTCTAACGCATGGAGGCTACACCTTC. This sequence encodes CASSSLTHGGYTF.

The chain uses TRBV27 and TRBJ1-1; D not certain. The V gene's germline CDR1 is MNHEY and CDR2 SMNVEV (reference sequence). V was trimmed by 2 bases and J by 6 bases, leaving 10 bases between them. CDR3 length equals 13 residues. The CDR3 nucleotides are TGTGCCAGCAGTTTAAAGGGTGGGGCTGAAGCTTTCTTT. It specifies CASSLKGGAEAFF.

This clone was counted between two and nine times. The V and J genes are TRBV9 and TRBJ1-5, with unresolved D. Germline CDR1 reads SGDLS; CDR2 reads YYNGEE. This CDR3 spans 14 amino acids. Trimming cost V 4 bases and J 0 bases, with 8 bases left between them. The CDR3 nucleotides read TGTGCCAGCAGCTTCGACGATAGCAATCAGCCCCAGCATTTT. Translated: CASSFDDSNQPQHF.

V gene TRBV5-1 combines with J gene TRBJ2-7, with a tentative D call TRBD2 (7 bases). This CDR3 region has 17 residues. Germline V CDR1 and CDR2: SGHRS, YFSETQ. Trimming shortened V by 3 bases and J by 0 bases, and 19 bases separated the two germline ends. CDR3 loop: CASSSLDGGLFSYEQYF. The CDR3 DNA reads TGCGCCAGCAGCTCTCTGGACGGGGGGCTTTTCTCCTACGAGCAGTACTTC.

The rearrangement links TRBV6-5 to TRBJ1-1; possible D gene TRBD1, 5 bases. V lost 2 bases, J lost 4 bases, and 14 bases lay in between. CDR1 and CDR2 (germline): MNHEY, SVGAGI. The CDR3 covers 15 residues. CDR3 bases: TGTGCCAGCAGTTACAACCCTGGGGGGGGCACTGAAGCTTTCTTT. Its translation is CASSYNPGGGTEAFF.

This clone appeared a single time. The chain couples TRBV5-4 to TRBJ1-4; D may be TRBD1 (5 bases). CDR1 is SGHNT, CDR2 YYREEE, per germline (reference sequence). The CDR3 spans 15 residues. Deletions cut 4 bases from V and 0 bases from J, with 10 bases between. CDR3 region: CASSPDSATNEKLFF. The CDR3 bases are TGTGCCAGCAGCCCAGACAGCGCAACTAATGAAAAACTGTTTTTT.

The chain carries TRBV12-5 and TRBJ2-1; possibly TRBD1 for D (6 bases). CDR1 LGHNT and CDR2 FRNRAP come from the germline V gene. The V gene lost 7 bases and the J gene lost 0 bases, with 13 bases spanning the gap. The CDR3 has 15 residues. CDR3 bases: TGTGCTAGTGTCCGTGACAGGAGCTCCTACAATGAGCAGTTCTTC. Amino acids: CASVRDRSSYNEQFF. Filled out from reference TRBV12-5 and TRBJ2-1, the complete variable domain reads DARVTQTPRHKVTEMGQEVTMRCQPILGHNTVFWYRQTMMQGLELLAYFRNRAPLDDSGMPKDRFSAEMPDATLATLKIQPSEPRDSAVYFCASVRDRSSYNEQFFGPGTRLTVL.

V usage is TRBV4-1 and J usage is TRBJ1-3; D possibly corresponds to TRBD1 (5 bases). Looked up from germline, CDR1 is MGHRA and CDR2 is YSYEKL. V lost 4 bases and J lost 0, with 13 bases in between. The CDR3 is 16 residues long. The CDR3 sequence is CASSLRQFFSGNTIYF. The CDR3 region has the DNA TGCGCCAGCAGCCTCCGACAGTTCTTCTCTGGAAACACCATATATTTT.

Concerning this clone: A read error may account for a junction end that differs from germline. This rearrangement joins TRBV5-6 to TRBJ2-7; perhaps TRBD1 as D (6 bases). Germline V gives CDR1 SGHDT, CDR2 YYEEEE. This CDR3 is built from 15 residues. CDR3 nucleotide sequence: TGTGCCGGCAGCATAACCGGGACATACTCCTACGAGCAGTACTTC. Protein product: CAGSITGTYSYEQYF. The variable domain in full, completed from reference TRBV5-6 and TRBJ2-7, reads DAGVTQSPTHLIKTRGQQVTLRCSPKSGHDTVSWYQQALGQGPQFIFQYYEEEERQRGNFPDRFSGHQFPNYSSELNVNALLLGDSALYLCAGSITGTYSYEQYFGPGTRLTVT.

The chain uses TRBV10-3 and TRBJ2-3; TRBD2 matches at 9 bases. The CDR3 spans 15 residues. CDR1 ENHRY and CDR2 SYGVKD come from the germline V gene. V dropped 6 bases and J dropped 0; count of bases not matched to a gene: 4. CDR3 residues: CAIRRAGGSTDTQYF. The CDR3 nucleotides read TGTGCCATCAGGAGAGCGGGAGGTAGCACAGATACGCAGTATTTT.

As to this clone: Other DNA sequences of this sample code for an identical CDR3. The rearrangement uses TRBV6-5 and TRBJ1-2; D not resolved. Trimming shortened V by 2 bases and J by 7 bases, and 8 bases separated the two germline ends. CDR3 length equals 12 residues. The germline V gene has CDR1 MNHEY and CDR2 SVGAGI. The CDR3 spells CASSYGRAGYTF. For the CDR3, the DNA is TGTGCCAGCAGTTACGGAAGGGCTGGCTACACCTTC.

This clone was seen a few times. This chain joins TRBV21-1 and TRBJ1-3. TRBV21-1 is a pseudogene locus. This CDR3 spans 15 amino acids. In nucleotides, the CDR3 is TGTGCCAGCGCCTCCGGGTCCGGTACTGGAAACACCATATATTTT. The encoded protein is CASASGSGTGNTIYF.

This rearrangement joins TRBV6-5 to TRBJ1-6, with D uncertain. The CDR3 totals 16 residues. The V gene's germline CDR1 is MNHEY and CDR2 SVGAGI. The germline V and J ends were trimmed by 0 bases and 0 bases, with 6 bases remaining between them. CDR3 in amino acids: CASSYSRISYNSPLHF. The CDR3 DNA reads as TGTGCCAGCAGTTACTCTCGGATCTCCTATAATTCACCCCTCCACTTT.

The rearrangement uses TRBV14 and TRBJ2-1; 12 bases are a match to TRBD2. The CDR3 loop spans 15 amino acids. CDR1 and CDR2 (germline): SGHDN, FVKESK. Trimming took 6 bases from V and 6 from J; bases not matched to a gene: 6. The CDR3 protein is CASSPLAGGPNEQFF. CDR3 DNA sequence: TGTGCCAGCAGTCCCCTAGCGGGGGGGCCCAATGAGCAGTTCTTC. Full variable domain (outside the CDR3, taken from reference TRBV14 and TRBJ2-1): EAGVTQFPSHSVIEKGQTVTLRCDPISGHDNLYWYRRVMGKEIKFLLHFVKESKQDESGMPNNRFLAERTGGTYSTLKVQPAELEDSGVYFCASSPLAGGPNEQFFGPGTRLTVL.

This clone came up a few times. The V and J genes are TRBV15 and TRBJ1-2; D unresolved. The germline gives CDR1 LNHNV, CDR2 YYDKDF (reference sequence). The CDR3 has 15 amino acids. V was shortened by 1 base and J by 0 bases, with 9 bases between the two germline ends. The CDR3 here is CATSRGGTSNYGYTF. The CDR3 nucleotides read TGTGCCACCAGCAGAGGAGGAACCTCTAACTATGGCTACACCTTC.

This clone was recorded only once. CDR3 coding DNA: TGTGCCAGCAGCTTCCCCCCCGGGGGTGGAAACACCATATATTTT. It translates to CASSFPPGGGNTIYF. The rearrangement joins TRBV13 to TRBJ1-3; a possible D gene is TRBD1 (5 bases). V lost 3 bases, J lost 3 bases, and 12 bases lay in between. The length of the CDR3 is 15 residues. Per germline, CDR1 PRHDT and CDR2 FYEKMQ (reference sequence). The entire variable domain, with the rest obtained from reference TRBV13 and TRBJ1-3, is as follows: AAGVIQSPRHLIKEKRETATLKCYPIPRHDTVYWYQQGPGQDPQFLISFYEKMQSDKGSIPDRFSAQQFSDYHSELNMSSLELGDSALYFCASSFPPGGGNTIYFGEGSWLTVV.

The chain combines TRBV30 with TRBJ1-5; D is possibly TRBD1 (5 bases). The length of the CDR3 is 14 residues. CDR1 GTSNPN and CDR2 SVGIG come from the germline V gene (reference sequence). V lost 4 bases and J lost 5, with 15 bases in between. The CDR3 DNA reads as TGTGCCTGGACAGGGCCCGGGGATGATCAGCCCCAGCATTTT. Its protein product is CAWTGPGDDQPQHF. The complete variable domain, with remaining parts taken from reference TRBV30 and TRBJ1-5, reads SQTIHQWPATLVQPVGSPLSLECTVEGTSNPNLYWYRQAAGRGLQLLFYSVGIGQISSEVPQNLSASRPQDRQFILSSKKLLLSDSGFYLCAWTGPGDDQPQHFGDGTRLSIL.

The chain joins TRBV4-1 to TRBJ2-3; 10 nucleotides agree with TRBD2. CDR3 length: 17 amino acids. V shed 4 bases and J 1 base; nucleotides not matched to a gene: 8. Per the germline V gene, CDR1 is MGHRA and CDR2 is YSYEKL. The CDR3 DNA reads TGCGCCAGCAGCCGCAGGACTAGCGGTGAACGCACAGATACGCAGTATTTT. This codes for CASSRRTSGERTDTQYF.

This chain's CDR3 is CASTPGGTARVGYTF. CDR3 nucleotides: TGTGCCAGCACCCCGGGGGGGACAGCTAGGGTTGGCTACACCTTC. The chain carries TRBV28 and TRBJ1-2, with 7 bases matching TRBD1. Germline V lookup: CDR1 MDHEN, CDR2 SYDVKM. This CDR3 has 15 residues. V was clipped by 7 bases and J by 7 bases; unmatched bases: 15.

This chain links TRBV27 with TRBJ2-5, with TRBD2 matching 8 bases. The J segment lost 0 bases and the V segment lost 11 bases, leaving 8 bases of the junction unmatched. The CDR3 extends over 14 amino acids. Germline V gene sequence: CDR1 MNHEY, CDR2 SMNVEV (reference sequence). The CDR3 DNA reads TGTGCCTCCCAGTTAGCGGGACACCAAGAGACCCAGTACTTC. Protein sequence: CASQLAGHQETQYF.

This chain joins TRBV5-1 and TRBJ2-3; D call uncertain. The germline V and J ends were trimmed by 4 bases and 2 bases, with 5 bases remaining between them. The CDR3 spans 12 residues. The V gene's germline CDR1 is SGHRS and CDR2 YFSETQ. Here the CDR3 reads CASSVVTDTQYF. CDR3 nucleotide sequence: TGCGCCAGCAGCGTCGTCACAGATACGCAGTATTTT.

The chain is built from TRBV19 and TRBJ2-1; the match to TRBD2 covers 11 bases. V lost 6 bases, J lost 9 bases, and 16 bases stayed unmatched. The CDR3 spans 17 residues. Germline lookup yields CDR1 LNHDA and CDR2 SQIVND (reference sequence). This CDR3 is CASSPLDTSGSWGEQFF. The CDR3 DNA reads TGTGCCAGTAGCCCTCTCGACACTAGCGGGAGCTGGGGTGAGCAGTTCTTC.